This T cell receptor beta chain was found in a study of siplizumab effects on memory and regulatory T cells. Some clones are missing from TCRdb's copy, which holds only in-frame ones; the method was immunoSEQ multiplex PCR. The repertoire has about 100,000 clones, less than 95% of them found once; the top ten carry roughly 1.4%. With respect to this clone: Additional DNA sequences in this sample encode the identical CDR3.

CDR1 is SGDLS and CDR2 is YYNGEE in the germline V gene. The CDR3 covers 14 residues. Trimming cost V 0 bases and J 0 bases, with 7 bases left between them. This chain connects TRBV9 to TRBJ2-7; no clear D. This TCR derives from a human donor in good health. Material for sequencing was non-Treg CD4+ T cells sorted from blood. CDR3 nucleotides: TGTGCCAGCAGCGTAGGTCAGGCCTCCTACGAGCAGTACTTC. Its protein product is CASSVGQASYEQYF.